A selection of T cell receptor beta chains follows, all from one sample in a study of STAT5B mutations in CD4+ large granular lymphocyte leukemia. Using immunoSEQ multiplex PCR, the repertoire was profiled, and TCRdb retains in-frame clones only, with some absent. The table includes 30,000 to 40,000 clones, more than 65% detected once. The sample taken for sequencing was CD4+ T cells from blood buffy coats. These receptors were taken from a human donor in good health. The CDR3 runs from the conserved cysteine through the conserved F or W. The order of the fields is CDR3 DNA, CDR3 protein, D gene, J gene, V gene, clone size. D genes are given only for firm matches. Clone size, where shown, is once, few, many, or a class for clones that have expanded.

CDR3nt: TGTGCCAGCAGCTTGGTCGGGGGGCCCAGGACCTTC
CDR3aa: CASSLVGGPRTF
d_gene: NA
j_gene: TRBJ1-2
v_gene: TRBV5-6
abundance: NA

CDR3nt: TGTGCCAGCAGCTTTCGGGGGAGGTACGAGCAGTACTTC
CDR3aa: CASSFRGRYEQYF
d_gene: NA
j_gene: TRBJ2-7
v_gene: TRBV7-2
abundance: NA

CDR3nt: TGTGCCAGCACCAATACTATTAATTCACCCCTCCACTTT
CDR3aa: CASTNTINSPLHF
d_gene: NA
j_gene: TRBJ1-6
v_gene: TRBV28
abundance: NA

CDR3nt: TGTGCCAGCAGCCCTCAGGGAACTGAAGCTTTCTTT
CDR3aa: CASSPQGTEAFF
d_gene: NA
j_gene: TRBJ1-1
v_gene: TRBV5-4
abundance: NA

CDR3nt: TGTGCCAGCAGTTTGAAAGCCATTAGTACAGGGGGCGCCGAGCAGTACTTC
CDR3aa: CASSLKAISTGGAEQYF
d_gene: TRBD1
j_gene: TRBJ2-7
v_gene: TRBV27
abundance: NA

CDR3nt: TGTGCCAGCAATCGTAGGCAGAAGAACACTGAAGCTTTCTTT
CDR3aa: CASNRRQKNTEAFF
d_gene: NA
j_gene: TRBJ1-1
v_gene: TRBV6-5
abundance: NA

CDR3nt: TGTGCCAGCAGGGGAGGTGGCGACACCATATATTTT
CDR3aa: CASRGGGDTIYF
d_gene: NA
j_gene: TRBJ1-3
v_gene: TRBV25-1
abundance: NA

CDR3nt: TGCGCCAGCAGCTCGGGTCTTCCGGGAACTGAAGCTTTCTTT
CDR3aa: CASSSGLPGTEAFF
d_gene: NA
j_gene: TRBJ1-1
v_gene: TRBV5-1
abundance: NA

CDR3nt: TGTGCCAGCAGCTTGGGGGCAGGCCACACAGATACGCAGTATTTT
CDR3aa: CASSLGAGHTDTQYF
d_gene: NA
j_gene: TRBJ2-3
v_gene: TRBV5-6
abundance: NA

CDR3nt: TGTGCCAGCTCACCGCGCAGGGCTTATGAAGCTTTCTTT
CDR3aa: CASSPRRAYEAFF
d_gene: NA
j_gene: TRBJ1-1
v_gene: TRBV18
abundance: NA

CDR3nt: TGTGCCAGCAGCTTGGGCACAGATACGCAGTATTTT
CDR3aa: CASSLGTDTQYF
d_gene: NA
j_gene: TRBJ2-3
v_gene: TRBV7-8
abundance: NA

CDR3nt: TGTGCCAGCAGTTGGGCCCGTAGCACAGATACGCAGTATTTT
CDR3aa: CASSWARSTDTQYF
d_gene: NA
j_gene: TRBJ2-3
v_gene: TRBV27
abundance: NA

CDR3nt: TGTGCCAGCAGCCATGGACAGGGTAGCTCCTACGAGCAGTACTTC
CDR3aa: CASSHGQGSSYEQYF
d_gene: TRBD1
j_gene: TRBJ2-7
v_gene: TRBV7-9
abundance: NA

CDR3nt: TGCGCCAGCAGCCCGCGACAGGGGGCGCGACGTGAAAAACTGTTTTTT
CDR3aa: CASSPRQGARREKLFF
d_gene: TRBD1
j_gene: TRBJ1-4
v_gene: TRBV5-1
abundance: NA

CDR3nt: TGTGCCAGCAGCCCCCGGACCGGGGGCAATGAAAAACTGTTTTTT
CDR3aa: CASSPRTGGNEKLFF
d_gene: NA
j_gene: TRBJ1-4
v_gene: TRBV14
abundance: NA

CDR3nt: TGTGCCAGCTCACCAGAACAGGGGTTCTACGAGCAGTACTTC
CDR3aa: CASSPEQGFYEQYF
d_gene: TRBD1
j_gene: TRBJ2-7
v_gene: TRBV18
abundance: once

CDR3nt: TGTGCCAGCAGTTATTACGAGACAGGGAAACAAAAACTGTTTTTT
CDR3aa: CASSYYETGKQKLFF
d_gene: TRBD1
j_gene: TRBJ1-4
v_gene: TRBV6-5
abundance: NA

CDR3nt: TGTGCCAGCAGCATACTAGCGGGAGGGCGGGTTGAGCAGTTCTTC
CDR3aa: CASSILAGGRVEQFF
d_gene: TRBD2
j_gene: TRBJ2-1
v_gene: TRBV6-1
abundance: NA

CDR3nt: TGTGCCAGCAGCGTAGGGATTCGGGGGGGACAAGGTGGCGAAAAACTGTTTTTT
CDR3aa: CASSVGIRGGQGGEKLFF
d_gene: NA
j_gene: TRBJ1-4
v_gene: TRBV9
abundance: few

CDR3nt: TGTGCCAGCAGCGTCGACAGCCCAACTTACAATGAGCAGTTCTTC
CDR3aa: CASSVDSPTYNEQFF
d_gene: NA
j_gene: TRBJ2-1
v_gene: TRBV11-2
abundance: NA

CDR3nt: TGTGCCAGCAGGCAATGGTCCGCCGGGACAGGTGCACCTAACTATGGCTACACCTTC
CDR3aa: CASRQWSAGTGAPNYGYTF
d_gene: TRBD1
j_gene: TRBJ1-2
v_gene: TRBV27
abundance: NA

CDR3nt: TGTGCCAGCAGCTTGCGGCCAGGAGAGCAGTACTTC
CDR3aa: CASSLRPGEQYF
d_gene: NA
j_gene: TRBJ2-7
v_gene: TRBV5-6
abundance: NA

CDR3nt: TGCGCCAGCAGCTTGGCTGGGGACTATGGCTACACCTTC
CDR3aa: CASSLAGDYGYTF
d_gene: NA
j_gene: TRBJ1-2
v_gene: TRBV5-1
abundance: NA

CDR3nt: TGTGCCAGCAGTGTCAATAGCAATCAGCCCCAGCATTTT
CDR3aa: CASSVNSNQPQHF
d_gene: NA
j_gene: TRBJ1-5
v_gene: TRBV6-5
abundance: NA

CDR3nt: TGTGCCAGCAGTGTAACGGGATCCCCCACAGATACGCAGTATTTT
CDR3aa: CASSVTGSPTDTQYF
d_gene: NA
j_gene: TRBJ2-3
v_gene: TRBV6-1
abundance: NA

CDR3nt: TGTGCCAGCAGTTGGGGAGGCGGGGCGAACACTGAAGCTTTCTTT
CDR3aa: CASSWGGGANTEAFF
d_gene: NA
j_gene: TRBJ1-1
v_gene: TRBV6-5
abundance: NA

CDR3nt: TGTGCCAGCTCACTCCGGGACAGCGAAAAACTGTTTTTT
CDR3aa: CASSLRDSEKLFF
d_gene: TRBD1
j_gene: TRBJ1-4
v_gene: TRBV18
abundance: NA

CDR3nt: TGCGCCAGCAGCTCCTCAGGGACAGTCTCTGGAAACACCATATATTTT
CDR3aa: CASSSSGTVSGNTIYF
d_gene: TRBD1
j_gene: TRBJ1-3
v_gene: TRBV5-1
abundance: NA

CDR3nt: TGCGCCAGCAGCCAACAAGTCGGGACAGAAGGGGACACTGAAGCTTTCTTT
CDR3aa: CASSQQVGTEGDTEAFF
d_gene: TRBD1
j_gene: TRBJ1-1
v_gene: TRBV4-1
abundance: few

CDR3nt: TGTGCCTGGAGTAGGAGATCAACTAATGAAAAACTGTTTTTT
CDR3aa: CAWSRRSTNEKLFF
d_gene: NA
j_gene: TRBJ1-4
v_gene: TRBV30
abundance: once

CDR3nt: TGTGCCACCAGCAGGAAGGGGCATGCGGGGGTCTACGAGCAGTACTTC
CDR3aa: CATSRKGHAGVYEQYF
d_gene: TRBD2
j_gene: TRBJ2-7
v_gene: TRBV15
abundance: NA

CDR3nt: TGTGCCAGCAGTGAGGAGACGGACGGGACTGAAGCTTTCTTT
CDR3aa: CASSEETDGTEAFF
d_gene: NA
j_gene: TRBJ1-1
v_gene: TRBV2
abundance: few

CDR3nt: TGTGCCAGCAGTGAACGGTTGGGTAATGAAAAACTGTTTTTT
CDR3aa: CASSERLGNEKLFF
d_gene: NA
j_gene: TRBJ1-4
v_gene: TRBV2
abundance: NA

CDR3nt: TGCGCCAGCAGCTCCCGCTTAGGAGGAGCCACTGAAGCTTTCTTT
CDR3aa: CASSSRLGGATEAFF
d_gene: NA
j_gene: TRBJ1-1
v_gene: TRBV5-1
abundance: NA

CDR3nt: TGTGCCAGCAGAACCCTTCCGGGACAGAGCCCAGATACGCAGTATTTT
CDR3aa: CASRTLPGQSPDTQYF
d_gene: TRBD1
j_gene: TRBJ2-3
v_gene: TRBV6-6
abundance: NA

CDR3nt: TGTGCCAGCAGCCCAAAGGGTGCCGTTAGTGAAAAACTGTTTTTT
CDR3aa: CASSPKGAVSEKLFF
d_gene: NA
j_gene: TRBJ1-4
v_gene: TRBV7-2
abundance: NA

CDR3nt: TGTGCCAGTAGTAACCGCATCGGGGGCGCTCAGGCTGAAGCTTTCTTT
CDR3aa: CASSNRIGGAQAEAFF
d_gene: NA
j_gene: TRBJ1-1
v_gene: TRBV19
abundance: NA

CDR3nt: TGTGCCAGCAGCTTGGAAACAGGGGCAACTAATGAAAAACTGTTTTTT
CDR3aa: CASSLETGATNEKLFF
d_gene: TRBD1
j_gene: TRBJ1-4
v_gene: TRBV5-6
abundance: NA

CDR3nt: TGCAGCGTTGACCGACAGGGGGCACGTACTGAAGCTTTCTTT
CDR3aa: CSVDRQGARTEAFF
d_gene: TRBD1
j_gene: TRBJ1-1
v_gene: TRBV29-1
abundance: NA

CDR3nt: TGTGCCAGCAGTGGCGTCGGGGCTACGGCAACTAATGAAAAACTGTTTTTT
CDR3aa: CASSGVGATATNEKLFF
d_gene: NA
j_gene: TRBJ1-4
v_gene: TRBV2
abundance: NA

CDR3nt: TGTGCCAGCACAGCAGGGACAGGCGCCTACAATGAGCAGTTCTTC
CDR3aa: CASTAGTGAYNEQFF
d_gene: TRBD1
j_gene: TRBJ2-1
v_gene: TRBV2
abundance: NA

CDR3nt: TGTGCCAGCAGTGAAGGGGTTGGAGGTTCAGATACGCAGTATTTT
CDR3aa: CASSEGVGGSDTQYF
d_gene: NA
j_gene: TRBJ2-3
v_gene: TRBV6-1
abundance: once

CDR3nt: TGTGCCAGCAGCGTAGATGGAGGAGCTAACTATGGCTACACCTTC
CDR3aa: CASSVDGGANYGYTF
d_gene: NA
j_gene: TRBJ1-2
v_gene: TRBV9
abundance: NA

CDR3nt: TGTGCCAGCCAGACAGGGGGCTCCTACAATGAGCAGTTCTTC
CDR3aa: CASQTGGSYNEQFF
d_gene: TRBD1
j_gene: TRBJ2-1
v_gene: TRBV14
abundance: NA

CDR3nt: TGTGCCAGCAACCACAGGGGCCGGAACACTGAAGCTTTCTTT
CDR3aa: CASNHRGRNTEAFF
d_gene: TRBD1
j_gene: TRBJ1-1
v_gene: TRBV5-6
abundance: NA

CDR3nt: TGTGCCAGTAGTATAGAGGCGCAGGCGAACACTGAAGCTTTCTTT
CDR3aa: CASSIEAQANTEAFF
d_gene: NA
j_gene: TRBJ1-1
v_gene: TRBV19
abundance: few

CDR3nt: TGTGCCAGCAGCTTAGCGATGGGGGGAGCCGGTGAGCAGTTCTTC
CDR3aa: CASSLAMGGAGEQFF
d_gene: NA
j_gene: TRBJ2-1
v_gene: TRBV7-9
abundance: NA

CDR3nt: TGTGCCAGCAGTCAACAGGACAGGGCCGGCTATGGCTACACCTTC
CDR3aa: CASSQQDRAGYGYTF
d_gene: TRBD1
j_gene: TRBJ1-2
v_gene: TRBV27
abundance: NA

CDR3nt: TGCGCCAGCAGCTTGGAAGGGGGGCCGTACAATGAGCAGTTCTTC
CDR3aa: CASSLEGGPYNEQFF
d_gene: NA
j_gene: TRBJ2-1
v_gene: TRBV5-1
abundance: NA

CDR3nt: TGTGCCAGCAGTCCCGGGAAGGACTATGGCTACACCTTC
CDR3aa: CASSPGKDYGYTF
d_gene: NA
j_gene: TRBJ1-2
v_gene: TRBV6-5
abundance: NA

CDR3nt: TGTGCCAGCAGCCCAAGCAGCGGGGGGAGGAATGAGCAGTTCTTC
CDR3aa: CASSPSSGGRNEQFF
d_gene: TRBD2
j_gene: TRBJ2-1
v_gene: TRBV5-4
abundance: NA

CDR3nt: TGCGCCAGCAGCTTGTCGGCAGGGGGCGGCTACACCTTC
CDR3aa: CASSLSAGGGYTF
d_gene: TRBD1
j_gene: TRBJ1-2
v_gene: TRBV5-1
abundance: once

CDR3nt: TGTGCCAGCAGCACCGACCCACAGGGGTTCTATGGCTACACCTTC
CDR3aa: CASSTDPQGFYGYTF
d_gene: TRBD1
j_gene: TRBJ1-2
v_gene: TRBV11-1
abundance: NA